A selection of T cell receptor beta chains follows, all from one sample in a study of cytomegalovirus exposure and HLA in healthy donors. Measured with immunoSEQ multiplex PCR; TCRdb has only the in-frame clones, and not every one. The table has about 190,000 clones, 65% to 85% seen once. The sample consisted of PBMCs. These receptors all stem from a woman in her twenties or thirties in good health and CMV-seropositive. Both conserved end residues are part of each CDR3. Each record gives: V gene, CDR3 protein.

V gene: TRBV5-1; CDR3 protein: CASSLAELGWGSYNEQFF
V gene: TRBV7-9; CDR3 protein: CASSPRDRGDETQYF
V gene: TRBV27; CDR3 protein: CASSQTGTSGHNEQFF
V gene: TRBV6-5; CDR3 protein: CASSYGQSYYEQYF
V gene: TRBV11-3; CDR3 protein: CASTGTGEAFF
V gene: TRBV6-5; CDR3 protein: CASSYSKRTRGDEQYF
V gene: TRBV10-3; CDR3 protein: CAISSDKKDTDTQYF
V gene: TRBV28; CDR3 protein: CASSPPGGSEKLFF
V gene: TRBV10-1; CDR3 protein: CASSENRDRQSGNYGYTF
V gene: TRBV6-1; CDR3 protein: CASRQGPSYEQYF
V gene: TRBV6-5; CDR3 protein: CASSLTGNQPQHF
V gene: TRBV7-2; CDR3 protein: CASSSGVLATDTQYF
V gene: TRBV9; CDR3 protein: CASSEGDRAVTDTQYF
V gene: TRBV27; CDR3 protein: CASCSTGTFHEQFF
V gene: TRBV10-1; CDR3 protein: CASSGSKTGSVRNEQFF
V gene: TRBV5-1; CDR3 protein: CASSSPTGTKNTEAFF
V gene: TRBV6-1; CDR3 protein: CATAPQGAYTEAFF
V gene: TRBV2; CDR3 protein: CASSLGAGVQPQHF
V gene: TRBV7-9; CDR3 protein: CASSLGVKRSDEQFF
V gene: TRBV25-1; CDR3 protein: CASSERGGRCDNQPQHF
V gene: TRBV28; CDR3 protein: CASSLYPGGGYEQYF
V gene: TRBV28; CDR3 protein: CASSSPQTSGSPNEQFF
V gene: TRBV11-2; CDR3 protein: CASSLVEGEGREQYF
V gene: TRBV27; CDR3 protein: CASSRGVSYNEQFF
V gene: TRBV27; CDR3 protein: CASSLLANTDTQYF
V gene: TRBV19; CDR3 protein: CASSRSSGGPYNEQFF
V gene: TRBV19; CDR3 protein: CATRGSNTGELFF
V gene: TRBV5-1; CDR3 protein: CASSDLSSSYNEQFF
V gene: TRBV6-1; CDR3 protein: CASSDLAGRFRTDTQYF
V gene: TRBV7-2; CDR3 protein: CASSSPQGWNEQYF
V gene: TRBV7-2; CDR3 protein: CASSLASGDRANYGYTF
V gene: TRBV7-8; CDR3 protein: CASSLGGLVGSTDTQYF
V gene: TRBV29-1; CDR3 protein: CSVGAGVTGELFF
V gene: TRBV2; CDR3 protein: CASRGPGQLGELFF
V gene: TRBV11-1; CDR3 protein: CASSFSGSLYEQYF
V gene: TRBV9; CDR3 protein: CAGGYYEQYF
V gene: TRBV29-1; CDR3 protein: CSVGGHLEGAWGYTF
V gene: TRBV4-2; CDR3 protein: CASSSRGGTEAFF
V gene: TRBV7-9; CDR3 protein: CASSLPGQHSPLHF
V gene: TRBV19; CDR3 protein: CATRDSYYEQYF
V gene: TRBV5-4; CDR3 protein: CASSLGASFLSDTQYF
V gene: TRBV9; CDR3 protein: CASSTGNLKSEQYF